In its sample, the clone carrying this TCR beta chain was seen many times. Its antigen is unknown. Germline V CDR1 and CDR2: SEHNR, FQNEAQ (reference sequence). This CDR3 has 13 amino acids. V gave up 4 bases and J gave up 3 bases, with 8 bases separating them. The sample originates from a study of T cells in Graves' hyperthyroidism and ophthalmopathy. RNA transcripts were the template for amplifying TCR beta CDR3 regions. With the HTBI primer set, the TCR CDR3 went through a first round of RT-PCR. From the multiplex PCR reads, TCRdb called clonotypes with MiXCR, one entry per CDR3 protein. The table records hundreds of thousands of distinct CDR3 sequences, approximately 14% of them present only once. Study outcomes and limitations: Most thyroid clonotypes with frequency above 0.001 were detected in blood. Ophthalmopathy was distinguished from stable hyperthyroidism by 13 V-J signatures.

The hyperthyroidism patients had all been newly diagnosed, and their disease duration was under 2 months. Their ages ranged from 18 to 65 years. The PBMCs were sourced from fresh peripheral blood (more than 9 ml). This receptor was taken from a woman between 18 and 30 years old with Graves' hyperthyroidism. V usage is TRBV7-9 and J usage is TRBJ2-3; no clear D. Sequencing was performed on blood. This chain's CDR3 is CASSYGPTDTQYF. CDR3 in DNA: TGTGCCAGCAGCTACGGTCCGACAGATACGCAGTATTTT.